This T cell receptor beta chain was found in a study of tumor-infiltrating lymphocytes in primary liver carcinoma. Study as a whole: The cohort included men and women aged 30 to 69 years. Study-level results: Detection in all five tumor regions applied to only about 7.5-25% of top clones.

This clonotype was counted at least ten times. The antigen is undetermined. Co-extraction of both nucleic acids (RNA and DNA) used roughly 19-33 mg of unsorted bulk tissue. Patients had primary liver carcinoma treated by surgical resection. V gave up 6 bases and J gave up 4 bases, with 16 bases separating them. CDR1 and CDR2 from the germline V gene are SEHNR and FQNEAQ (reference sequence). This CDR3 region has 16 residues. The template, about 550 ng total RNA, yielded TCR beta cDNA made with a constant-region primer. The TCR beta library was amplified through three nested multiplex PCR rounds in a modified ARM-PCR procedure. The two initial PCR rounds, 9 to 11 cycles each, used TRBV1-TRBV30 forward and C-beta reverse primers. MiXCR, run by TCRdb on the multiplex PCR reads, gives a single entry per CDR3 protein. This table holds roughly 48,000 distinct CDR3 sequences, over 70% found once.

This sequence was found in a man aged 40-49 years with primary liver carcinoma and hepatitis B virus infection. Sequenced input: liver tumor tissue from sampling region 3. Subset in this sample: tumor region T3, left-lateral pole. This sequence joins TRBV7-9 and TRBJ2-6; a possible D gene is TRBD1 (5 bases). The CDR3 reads CASSPSRGTGANVLTF. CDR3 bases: TGTGCCAGCAGTCCGAGTAGGGGTACGGGGGCCAACGTCCTGACTTTC.